These T cell receptor beta chains were read from a single sample in a study of Ad26.COV2.S vaccination and SARS-CoV-2 variants. Profiled with immunoSEQ multiplex PCR; TCRdb holds only in-frame clones, not every one. Found here are approximately 420,000 clones, roughly 90% of them singletons; the top ten hold about 3.5%. Sequencing was performed on peripheral blood, taken in a trial of Ad26.COV2.S vaccine versus placebo. All receptors come from a person aged 18-65 years who received the Ad26.COV2.S COVID-19 vaccine or a placebo. CDR3s include the opening cysteine and the closing phenylalanine or tryptophan. The D gene is left open where the match is weak. Expanded clones are given a class, and other clones once, few, many or no size at all.

d_call j_call v_call clone_size cdr3_nt cdr3_aa
NA TRBJ2-5 TRBV28 NA TGTGCCAGGGATGACCAAGAGACCCAGTACTTC CARDDQETQYF
NA TRBJ1-3 TRBV6-5 once TGTGCCAGCCGACTTTCAGGGGCTCGTGGAAACACCATATATTTT CASRLSGARGNTIYF
NA TRBJ2-4 TRBV3-1/TRBV3-2 NA TGTGCCAGCAGTCTTGGGGGAACGGCCAAAAACATTCAGTACTTC CASSLGGTAKNIQYF
NA TRBJ2-3 TRBV12-3/TRBV12-4 NA TGTGCCAGCAGTTCTCTATCAGATACGCAGTATTTT CASSSLSDTQYF
NA TRBJ2-1 TRBV12-3/TRBV12-4 once TGTGCCAGCAGTGACGTAAATGAGCAGTTCTTC CASSDVNEQFF
NA TRBJ2-3 TRBV7-6 once TGTGCCAGCAGCCCGGGCAGAGCGGACTACACAGATACGCAGTATTTT CASSPGRADYTDTQYF
NA TRBJ1-4 TRBV30 few TGTGCCTGGAGTGTACTAGGGGGTAACGGGGGGTATGAAAAACTGTTTTTT CAWSVLGGNGGYEKLFF
TRBD2 TRBJ2-1 TRBV24-1 NA TGTGCCACCAGTGACAAGACTAGCGGGATTTCCCACAATGAGCAGTTCTTC CATSDKTSGISHNEQFF
NA TRBJ2-2 TRBV3-1/TRBV3-2 NA TGTGCCAGCAGCCAAGAGGCAGGGTCGTTCACCGGGGAGCTGTTTTTT CASSQEAGSFTGELFF
TRBD1 TRBJ1-6 TRBV7-2 NA TGTGCCAGCAGCATCCCGAGGGGGCCTGATTCACCCCTCCACTTT CASSIPRGPDSPLHF
NA TRBJ2-1 TRBV11-3 NA TGTGCCAGCAGCTTAAAACCCGACACCCGCTACAATGAGCAGTTCTTC CASSLKPDTRYNEQFF
NA TRBJ2-5 TRBV7-8 NA TGTGCCAGCAGCTTAAGCAGAGACACCCAAGAGACCCAGTACTTC CASSLSRDTQETQYF
TRBD2 TRBJ2-5 TRBV4-2 NA TGTGCCAGCAGCCAAGATATCGACGGGGGGGCCGTGGAGACCCAGTACTTC CASSQDIDGGAVETQYF
NA TRBJ2-7 TRBV5-4 few TGTGCCAGCAGCTTGAGGCTAGCACCCGTCGACGAGCAGTACTTC CASSLRLAPVDEQYF
NA TRBJ2-5 TRBV7-2 NA TGTGCCAGCAGCTTAGTAGGCAGGGCGGGGGAGACCCAGTACTTC CASSLVGRAGETQYF
TRBD2 TRBJ2-1 TRBV5-1 NA TGCGCCAGCAGCTTGGAGGGAGCGGCTAGCGGGGTCTCCTACAATGAGCAGTTCTTC CASSLEGAASGVSYNEQFF
NA TRBJ2-5 TRBV6-6 NA TGTGCCAGCAGTGACCTCCGGGGTCCCGGGGAGACCCAGTACTTC CASSDLRGPGETQYF
NA TRBJ2-7 TRBV27 NA TGTGCCAGCATATACACCAGGGGTGGCTCCTACGAGCAGTACTTC CASIYTRGGSYEQYF
NA TRBJ2-7 TRBV7-9 NA TGTGCCAGCAGCTCCGACCCGGGCCTCTCCTACGAGCAGTACTTC CASSSDPGLSYEQYF
NA TRBJ1-5 TRBV19 NA TGTGCCAGTAGTATAGAGAACTCTCAGCCCCAGCATTTT CASSIENSQPQHF
TRBD1 TRBJ2-5 TRBV5-1 NA TGCGCCAGCAGCCGTGACAGGGTAATGGAGACCCAGTACTTC CASSRDRVMETQYF
NA TRBJ2-7 TRBV19 NA TGTGCCAGTAGTATAGCGGGAAGCTCCTACGAGCAGTACTTC CASSIAGSSYEQYF
NA TRBJ1-1 TRBV18 once TGTGCCAGCTCACGGACAGCGAACACTGAAGCTTTCTTT CASSRTANTEAFF
TRBD1 TRBJ2-5 TRBV27 NA TGTGCCAGCAGTCCATCACCGACAGGGGGCTGGGAGACCCAGTACTTC CASSPSPTGGWETQYF
NA TRBJ2-2 TRBV5-6 NA TGTGCCAGCAGCTTAGTCCCCGGGGAGCTGTTTTTT CASSLVPGELFF
TRBD2 TRBJ2-2 TRBV5-1 NA TGCGCCAGCAGCTTGGTACGGGGGGACACCGGGGAGCTGTTTTTT CASSLVRGDTGELFF
NA TRBJ2-7 TRBV9 NA TGTGCCCGCATTCCAGGGCCGACCTACGAGCAGTACTTC CARIPGPTYEQYF
TRBD1 TRBJ1-6 TRBV5-1 NA TGCGCCAGCAGCTTGGCGGGACAGATCGTGTCACCCCTCCACTTT CASSLAGQIVSPLHF
NA TRBJ1-6 TRBV7-8 NA TGTGCCAGCAGCCCTGGAGCAGGGACCCTCTCCTATAATTCACCCCTCCACTTT CASSPGAGTLSYNSPLHF
TRBD1 TRBJ1-2 TRBV27 NA TGTGCCAGCAGTTCGGGACAGGGGACACCCTATGGCTACACCTTC CASSSGQGTPYGYTF
NA TRBJ1-2 TRBV3-1/TRBV3-2 NA TGTGCCAGCAGCCAAGGAGGCAGTTCCTATGGCTACACCTTC CASSQGGSSYGYTF
TRBD1 TRBJ2-5 TRBV7-7 NA TGTGCTAGCAGCCAAGGGACAGGCTTCCAAGAGACCCAGTACTTC CASSQGTGFQETQYF
TRBD1 TRBJ2-1 TRBV7-9 NA TGTGCCAGCAGTGGACAGGGGAAGCAGTTCTTC CASSGQGKQFF
TRBD1 TRBJ2-2 TRBV3-1/TRBV3-2 NA TGTGCCAGCAGCCTACAGGGGTACGGGGAGCTGTTTTTT CASSLQGYGELFF
NA TRBJ1-3 TRBV2 NA TGTGCCAGCAGTTCTCCCAGGTCAGGCACCATATATTTT CASSSPRSGTIYF
NA TRBJ2-5 TRBV7-8 NA TGTGCCAGCAGCCCTCCCGCAGAGGGAACAGAGACCCAGTACTTC CASSPPAEGTETQYF
NA TRBJ2-2 TRBV19 NA TGTGCCAGTAGTATAGCGGCAGGGCTCACCGGGGAGCTGTTTTTT CASSIAAGLTGELFF
TRBD1 TRBJ1-1 TRBV5-1 NA TGCGCCAGCAGCCGGACAGGGGGGAACACTGAAGCTTTCTTT CASSRTGGNTEAFF
TRBD2 TRBJ2-4 TRBV18 NA TGTGCCAGCTCACCCTATAGCGGGGGGAACGCCAAAAACATTCAGTACTTC CASSPYSGGNAKNIQYF
NA TRBJ2-7 TRBV9 NA TGTGCCAGCAGCACCCATGGAGGGGGAGACTCCTACGAGCAGTACTTC CASSTHGGGDSYEQYF
NA TRBJ2-7 TRBV4-1 NA TGCGCCAGCAGCCTATCACGTCTGGGCGAGCAGTACTTC CASSLSRLGEQYF
NA TRBJ2-3 TRBV24-1 NA TGTGCCACCAGTGATTTGCCTGTCACAGATACGCAGTATTTT CATSDLPVTDTQYF
NA TRBJ1-3 TRBV5-4 NA TGTGCCAGCAGCCAGGACCCACGGATCTCTGGAAACACCATATATTTT CASSQDPRISGNTIYF
TRBD1 TRBJ2-3 TRBV15 NA TGTGCCACCAGCGAGTCCGGGACAGGGTCAGGAGATACGCAGTATTTT CATSESGTGSGDTQYF
NA TRBJ2-7 TRBV11-2 NA TGTGCCAGCAGTTGGGACTTCACCTACGAGCAGTACTTC CASSWDFTYEQYF
TRBD1 TRBJ1-6 TRBV18 NA TGTGCCAGCTCACCTGGGACAGATTATAATTCACCCCTCCACTTT CASSPGTDYNSPLHF
TRBD1 TRBJ2-5 TRBV6-2/TRBV6-3 NA TGTGCCAGCAGTTACTCCCAGGGACAGGGACTCCAAGAGACCCAGTACTTC CASSYSQGQGLQETQYF